Described below is a single T cell receptor beta chain sequence and its context. The antigen is not known. The data derive from a study of somatic mutations in cytotoxic T cells in rheumatoid arthritis. General study points: Rheumatoid arthritis patients, but not healthy controls, exhibited increasing CD8+ clonality with age. A significant difference in CD8+ T-cell clonality was not found between rheumatoid arthritis patients and age-matched healthy controls.

This CDR3 comprises 14 residues. The V end was cut by 0 bases, the J end by 5 bases, with 10 bases between. Germline CDR1 reads MNHEY; CDR2 reads SVGAGI. Assay used: immunoSEQ multiplex PCR; TCRdb lists only in-frame clones, some missing. The data hold 25,000 to 30,000 clones, with around 84% observed a single time. The V call is TRBV6-5, the J call TRBJ2-5, with a tentative D call TRBD1 (6 bases). The specimen sequenced was CD8+ T cells sorted from blood. This TCR was recovered from an adult with rheumatoid arthritis. Here the CDR3 DNA reads TGTGCCAGCAGTTACTCTACAGGGACGGAGACCCAGTACTTC. Its translation is CASSYSTGTETQYF.